The next 8 T cell receptor beta chains were all read from a single sample in a study of T cells in women clearing cervical HPV infection. Some clones are missing from TCRdb's copy, which holds only in-frame ones; the method was immunoSEQ multiplex PCR. The sample features over 45,000 clones, with around 1.5% in its top ten. The sequenced sample was blood buffy coat. The receptors stem from a woman between 18 and 69 years old with a cervical HPV16 infection that either progressed to CIN3+ or cleared (not recorded which).

With respect to this clone: The read is 3 residues too short to cover the CDR3 end, so that end is filled in from the germline J gene. The chain carries TRBV20-1 and TRBJ2-5; TRBD2 aligns across 11 bases. Germline lookup yields CDR1 DFQATT and CDR2 SNEGSKA (reference sequence). V was clipped by 4 bases and J by 2 bases; unmatched bases: 9. This CDR3 spans 16 amino acids. CDR3 amino acids: CSATIPSGGFQETQYF. CDR3 DNA, as far as it was read: TGCAGTGCTACCATCCCTAGCGGGGGGTTTCAAGAGACC.

To note about this clone: Read sequence stops 3 residues before the CDR3 end, and the germline J gene provides the missing end. The rearrangement uses TRBV27 and TRBJ2-7, with D perhaps TRBD2 (5 bases). V lost 5 bases and J lost 4, with 15 bases in between. The germline V gene encodes CDR1 MNHEY and CDR2 SMNVEV (reference sequence). The CDR3 has 14 amino acids. CDR3 amino acids: CASSPTSGSYEQYF. CDR3 bases read: TGTGCCAGCAGTCCTACTAGTGGGAGTTACGAG.

In regard to this clone: From the germline J gene comes the end of the CDR3, since the read stops 3 residues before it. The rearrangement joins TRBV27 to TRBJ2-7; 8 nucleotides agree with TRBD2. The CDR3 spans 14 residues. V was clipped by 8 bases and J by 6 bases; unmatched bases: 12. Looked up from germline, CDR1 is MNHEY and CDR2 is SMNVEV (reference sequence). CDR3 bases read: TGTGCCAGCTCCCTGGTGGGACTAGTTCCCGAG. Translated, it gives CASSLVGLVPE. The entire CDR3 protein reads CASSLVGLVPEQYF.

On this clone: The DNA ends 3 residues before the CDR3 does, and the rest of the CDR3 is filled in from the germline J gene. The V call is TRBV30, the J call TRBJ1-1; D gene uncertain. This CDR3 spans 13 amino acids. Trimming took 1 base from V and 1 from J, leaving 7 bases between them. Germline CDR1 GTSNPN, CDR2 SVGIG (reference sequence). CDR3 DNA, as far as it was read: TGTGCCTGGAGTGCGCGGGGGAACACTGAA. Translating it yields CAWSARGNTE. The CDR3 in its entirety is CAWSARGNTEAFF. Looking up the rest from reference TRBV30 and TRBJ1-1 gives the full variable domain: SQTIHQWPATLVQPVGSPLSLECTVEGTSNPNLYWYRQAAGRGLQLLFYSVGIGQISSEVPQNLSASRPQDRQFILSSKKLLLSDSGFYLCAWSARGNTEAFFGQGTRLTVV.

Concerning this clone itself: The CDR3 extends 3 residues past the end of the read, so its final part is completed from the germline J gene. This chain joins TRBV25-1 and TRBJ1-1; TRBD1 aligns across 7 bases. The trim removed 6 bases at V and 5 bases at J, leaving 9 bases unmatched. Germline V gives CDR1 MGHDK, CDR2 SYGVNS. This CDR3 comprises 14 residues. The part of the CDR3 DNA that was read is TGTGCCAGCAGAGAGACAGGGAGGAGGACTGAA. This translates into CASRETGRRTE. The whole CDR3 region reads CASRETGRRTEAFF.

Worth noting for this clone: The missing CDR3 end, 3 residues past where the read stops, is filled in from the germline J gene. The gene calls are TRBV19 and TRBJ2-3, with D possibly matching TRBD1 (5 bases). In germline, CDR1 is LNHDA, CDR2 SQIVND (reference sequence). The CDR3 runs to 15 residues. V gave up 3 bases and J gave up 0 bases, with 10 bases separating them. The CDR3 DNA, read in part, is TGTGCCAGTAGTATCGGGCAGGGCAGCACAGATACG. Amino acids: CASSIGQGSTDT. The full CDR3 reads CASSIGQGSTDTQYF.

Regarding this clone: The sequence runs out 3 residues before the end of the CDR3; the remainder is reconstructed from the germline J gene. The chain couples TRBV28 to TRBJ2-5; 8 bases line up with TRBD1. CDR1 and CDR2 (germline): MDHEN, SYDVKM. The V segment lost 8 bases and the J segment 4 bases; nucleotides outside the gene matches: 15. The CDR3 spans 16 residues. This CDR3 reads CASGRPDRELRETQYF. The covered CDR3 bases are TGTGCCAGCGGACGACCGGACAGGGAGCTCCGAGAGACC. The variable domain in full, with the rest retrieved from reference TRBV28 and TRBJ2-5, is DVKVTQSSRYLVKRTGEKVFLECVQDMDHENMFWYRQDPGLGLRLIYFSYDVKMKEKGDIPEGYSVSREKKERFSLILESASTNQTSMYLCASGRPDRELRETQYFGPGTRLLVL.

In the case of this clone: The read is 3 residues too short to cover the CDR3 end, so that end is filled in from the germline J gene. The chain recombines TRBV5-1 with TRBJ2-7, with D possibly matching TRBD1 (6 bases). The CDR3 runs to 12 residues. The germline V gene has CDR1 SGHRS and CDR2 YFSETQ. V was shortened by 1 base and J by 5 bases, with 7 bases between the two germline ends. This chain's CDR3 is CASSLPGDEQYF. The DNA read from the CDR3 is TGCGCCAGCAGCTTGCCAGGGGACGAG. Full variable domain (outside the CDR3, taken from reference TRBV5-1 and TRBJ2-7): KAGVTQTPRYLIKTRGQQVTLSCSPISGHRSVSWYQQTPGQGLQFLFEYFSETQRNKGNFPGRFSGRQFSNSRSEMNVSTLELGDSALYLCASSLPGDEQYFGPGTRLTVT.